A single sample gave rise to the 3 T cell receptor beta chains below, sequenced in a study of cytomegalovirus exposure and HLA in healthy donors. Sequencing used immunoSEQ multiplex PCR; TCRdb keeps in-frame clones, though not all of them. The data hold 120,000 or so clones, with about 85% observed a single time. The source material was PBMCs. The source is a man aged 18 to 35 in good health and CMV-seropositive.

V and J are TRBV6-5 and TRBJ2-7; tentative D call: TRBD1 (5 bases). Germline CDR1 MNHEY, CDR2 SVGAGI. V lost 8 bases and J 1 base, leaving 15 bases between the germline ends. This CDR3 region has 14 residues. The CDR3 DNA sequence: TGTGCCAGCCGCCTAAACAGGAGATCCTACGAGCAGTACTTC. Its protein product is CASRLNRRSYEQYF.

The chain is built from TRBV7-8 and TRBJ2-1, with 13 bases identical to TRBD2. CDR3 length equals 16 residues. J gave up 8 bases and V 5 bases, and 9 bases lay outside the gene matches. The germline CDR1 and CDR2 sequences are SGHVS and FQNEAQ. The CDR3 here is CASSPRTSGGRDEQFF. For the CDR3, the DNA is TGTGCCAGCAGCCCGCGGACTAGCGGGGGCCGGGATGAGCAGTTCTTC.

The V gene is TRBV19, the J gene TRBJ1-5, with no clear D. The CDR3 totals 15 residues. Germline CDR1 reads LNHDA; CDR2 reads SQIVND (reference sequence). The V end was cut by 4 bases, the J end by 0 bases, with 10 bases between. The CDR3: CASSTTGNSNQPQHF. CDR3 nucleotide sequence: TGTGCCAGTAGTACCACGGGAAATAGCAATCAGCCCCAGCATTTT.